Included here is one T cell receptor beta chain sequence, with context. How the authors handled the data: Using reference gene primer amplification, nucleated cell counts were estimated. Clones were read by immunoSEQ multiplex PCR, and TCRdb kept only the in-frame ones, dropping some. D and trimming come from the DNA, and the V and J calls and clone size come from that table. Altogether about 220,000 clones are present, 75% to 90% being singletons, with the ten largest covering about 3%. The sample belongs to a study of blood T cell repertoires in COVID-19. The study recruited people aged about 18 to 95 years across about 25 US areas. Cohorts were based on clinical histories the participants reported. Trimming pared 3 bases from V and 5 bases from J, leaving 11 bases between. Germline V gene data show CDR1 as KGHSH and CDR2 as LQKENI. CDR3 size: 15 residues.

This TCR derives from a woman younger than 35 in a cohort exposed to, infected with or recovered from COVID-19 (not recorded which). Sequenced: PBMCs or T cells enriched from blood (not recorded which). V and J are TRBV18 and TRBJ1-6; D unresolved. The CDR3 DNA follows: TGTGCCAGCTCACCCAATCGAGGTGATAATTCACCCCTCCACTTT. This gives the protein CASSPNRGDNSPLHF.